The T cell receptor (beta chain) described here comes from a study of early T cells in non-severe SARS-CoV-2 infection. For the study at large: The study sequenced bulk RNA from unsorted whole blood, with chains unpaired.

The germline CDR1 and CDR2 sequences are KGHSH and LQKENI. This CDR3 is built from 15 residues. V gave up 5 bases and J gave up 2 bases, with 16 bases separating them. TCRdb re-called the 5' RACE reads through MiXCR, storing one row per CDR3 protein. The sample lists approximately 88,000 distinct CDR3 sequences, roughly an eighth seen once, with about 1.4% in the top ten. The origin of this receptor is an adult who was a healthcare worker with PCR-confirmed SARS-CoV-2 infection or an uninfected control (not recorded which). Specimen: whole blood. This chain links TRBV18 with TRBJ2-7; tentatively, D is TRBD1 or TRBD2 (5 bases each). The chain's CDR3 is CASSDRGRIAYEQYF. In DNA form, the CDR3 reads TGTGCCAGCTCAGACCGGGGACGCATTGCCTACGAGCAGTACTTC.